This T cell receptor (beta chain) was obtained from a study of beta chain features in type 1 diabetes. Study in general: Age and gender were similar between patients and healthy donors, as were cell yields. Examination spanned around 110 million sorted cells from all samples. Whole-study findings and limits: VDJ junctions in type 1 diabetes patients carried more deletions and fewer insertions.

Comments on this clone: What it binds is unknown.

Germline V gives CDR1 SGHRS, CDR2 YFSETQ. Germline trimming cut 3 bases from V and 8 bases from J; bases unmatched to any gene: 8. The CDR3 is made up of 14 amino acids. Sequencing targeted expressed TCRB transcripts, as all isolated RNA had been reverse transcribed. Sequencing was performed with immunoSEQ multiplex PCR; in TCRdb, only in-frame clones are kept and a portion is missing. The sample comprises about 620,000 clones, 15% to 19% of which are singletons, and more than 0.08% rests with the top ten. The chain employs TRBV5-1 and TRBJ2-1, with 7 bases identical to TRBD2. The TCR sequence derives from a man aged 18-30 years in good health. The sequenced material came from naive CD4+ T cells from blood. CDR3 protein: CASSSGLTTDEQFF. Written as DNA, the CDR3 is TGCGCCAGCAGCTCGGGACTAACTACGGATGAGCAGTTCTTC.